The entry that follows covers one T cell receptor (beta chain) sequence. Authors' data handling: Estimates of nucleated cell counts were drawn from the amplification of reference gene primers. Here immunoSEQ multiplex PCR was the method, and the copy in TCRdb shows in-frame clones only, minus some. V and J calls and clone size are given by that table; D and trimming were obtained from the DNA. The table has a few hundred thousand clones, about 85% seen once. This record comes from a study of blood T cell repertoires in COVID-19. On the study more broadly: Samples representing acute and convalescent COVID-19 were sourced from the United States, Italy and Spain. Nucleic acid was either cDNA or gDNA, and it came from T cells, B-cell-depleted T cells, or PBMCs.

Germline loops: CDR1 SEHNR, CDR2 FQNEAQ (reference sequence). The CDR3 consists of 12 residues. V shed 5 bases and J 6 bases; nucleotides not matched to a gene: 2. The sample taken for sequencing was peripheral blood. This chain uses TRBV7-9 with TRBJ1-2; 8 positions match TRBD1. The sequence was obtained from a woman aged 80 or over with active or convalescent COVID-19. CDR3 loop: CASSPQGDGYTF. CDR3 sequence (DNA): TGTGCCAGCAGCCCACAGGGGGATGGCTACACCTTC.